The next 25 T cell receptor beta chains were all read from a single sample in a study of T cells after yellow fever vaccination. From the 5' RACE reads, TCRdb called clonotypes with MiXCR, one entry per CDR3 protein. Altogether a few hundred thousand distinct CDR3 sequences are present, about 4% being singletons, with the ten largest covering 24%. Sample: PBMCs, taken 5 days after the yellow fever booster vaccination. The source is a man aged 18 to 30 who received the YFV17D yellow fever vaccine.

The V and J genes are TRBV7-2 and TRBJ1-4; TRBD1 is a possible D gene (6 bases). The CDR3 extends over 15 amino acids. V was pared by 5 bases and J by 0 bases, with 10 bases between. Germline CDR1 is SGHTA and CDR2 is FQGNSA. The chain's CDR3 is CASSQRQATNEKLFF. CDR3 DNA sequence: TGTGCCAGCAGCCAGAGACAGGCAACTAATGAAAAACTGTTTTTT.

This clonotype was seen at least ten times. This sequence joins TRBV30 and TRBJ2-7, with 13 nucleotides matching TRBD2. The CDR3 runs 14 residues. Looked up from germline, CDR1 is GTSNPN and CDR2 is SVGIG (reference sequence). Losses at the gene ends were 3 bases for V and 6 bases for J; bases not matched to a gene: 5. The CDR3 DNA reads as TGTGCCTGGAGCCCATGGACTAGCGGGGGCGAGCAGTACTTC. This translates into CAWSPWTSGGEQYF.

This clonotype was seen at least ten times. The CDR3 DNA reads TGTGCCACCAGCAGAGACAGCCATACCTACAATGAGCAGTTCTTC. Translating gives CATSRDSHTYNEQFF. V is TRBV15 and J is TRBJ2-1, with D unresolved. There are 15 residues in the CDR3. Trimming removed 0 bases from V and 2 bases from J, with 8 bases in between. Germline CDR1 reads LNHNV; CDR2 reads YYDKDF (reference sequence). The whole variable domain, remainder taken from reference TRBV15 and TRBJ2-1, is DAMVIQNPRYQVTQFGKPVTLSCSQTLNHNVMYWYQQKSSQAPKLLFHYYDKDFNNEADTPDNFQSRRPNTSFCFLDIRSPGLGDTAMYLCATSRDSHTYNEQFFGPGTRLTVL.

A few counts support this clonotype. The V call is TRBV10-2, the J call TRBJ2-3; D uncertain. Germline CDR1 WSHSY, CDR2 SAAADI. V dropped 8 bases and J dropped 2 bases, with 20 bases sitting between them. The CDR3 has 16 amino acids. CDR3: CASGPDSRRITDTQYF. In DNA, the CDR3 is TGCGCCAGCGGTCCCGACTCGAGACGGATCACAGATACGCAGTATTTT.

This clonotype showed up just a few times. The rearrangement links TRBV5-1 to TRBJ2-5; a possible D gene is TRBD1 (5 bases). Deletions cut 2 bases from V and 2 bases from J, with 16 bases between. Germline CDR1 SGHRS, CDR2 YFSETQ. This CDR3 region has 16 residues. CDR3 nucleotide sequence: TGCGCCAGCAGCTTCGGCCAGGGATATTATCAAGAGACCCAGTACTTC. Translation gives CASSFGQGYYQETQYF.

The rearrangement uses TRBV4-1 and TRBJ2-7; 10 nucleotides align to TRBD2. The ends lost 1 base at V and 0 bases at J; junction bases unmatched: 12. CDR3 length: 19 residues. Looked up from germline, CDR1 is MGHRA and CDR2 is YSYEKL. CDR3 sequence: CASSQVELAGSLGSYEQYF. CDR3 coding DNA: TGCGCCAGCAGCCAAGTAGAACTAGCGGGGTCTCTGGGCTCCTACGAGCAGTACTTC.

This chain joins TRBV5-1 and TRBJ1-3; D possibly corresponds to TRBD1 (5 bases). This CDR3 is 16 amino acids long. V dropped 2 bases and J dropped 0 bases, with 12 bases sitting between them. Germline V gene lookup returns CDR1 SGHRS and CDR2 YFSETQ. The CDR3 is CASSLGERSSGNTIYF. As DNA, the CDR3 is TGCGCCAGCAGCTTAGGGGAGAGGAGCTCTGGAAACACCATATATTTT.

There are many counts of this clonotype. The genes are TRBV7-2 and TRBJ2-3; tentatively, D is TRBD1 (5 bases). Between the trimmed V and J ends, which lost 4 bases and 4 bases, there was a span of 12 bases. Germline assignment: CDR1 SGHTA and CDR2 FQGNSA. The CDR3 spans 14 residues. CDR3 sequence reads: CASSSNQGPDTQYF. CDR3 coding DNA: TGTGCCAGCAGCTCCAACCAGGGTCCAGATACGCAGTATTTT.

This clonotype was found a few times. The genes are TRBV7-6 and TRBJ2-1; 10 nucleotides line up with TRBD1. This CDR3 contains 14 residues. CDR1 SGHVS and CDR2 FNYEAQ come from the germline V gene. J was trimmed by 9 bases and V by 5 bases; bases with no gene match: 7. Here the CDR3 reads CASSPGTGEPEQFF. The DNA for the CDR3 is TGTGCCAGCAGCCCCGGGACAGGGGAACCTGAGCAGTTCTTC. Drawing the rest from reference TRBV7-6 and TRBJ2-1, the complete variable domain is GAGVSQSPRYKVTKRGQDVALRCDPISGHVSLYWYRQALGQGPEFLTYFNYEAQQDKSGLPNDRFSAERPEGSISTLTIQRTEQRDSAMYRCASSPGTGEPEQFFGPGTRLTVL.

This clonotype was seen many times. J is TRBJ2-2 and V is TRBV9, with D unclear. The CDR3 extends over 16 amino acids. Germline assignment: CDR1 SGDLS and CDR2 YYNGEE. V was pared by 7 bases and J by 4 bases, with 20 bases between. The CDR3, as DNA: TGTGCCAGCTCCGCGCGAAGGGTAAAGAGCACCGGGGAGCTGTTTTTT. The encoded protein is CASSARRVKSTGELFF.

This clonotype has a count of ten or more. J is TRBJ2-2 and V is TRBV6-5, with TRBD2 matching over 8 bases. V shed 6 bases and J 9 bases; nucleotides not matched to a gene: 12. Germline values: CDR1 MNHEY, CDR2 SVGAGI. The CDR3 sequence is 15 residues long. CDR3: CASRGLAGGRRELFF. The CDR3 DNA reads as TGTGCCAGCAGGGGGTTGGCGGGGGGACGGCGGGAGCTGTTTTTT.

V is TRBV7-9 and J is TRBJ2-5; D call uncertain. The CDR3 totals 16 residues. The germline gives CDR1 SEHNR, CDR2 FQNEAQ (reference sequence). Trimming cost V 4 bases and J 2 bases, with 17 bases left between them. The chain's CDR3 is CASSSIPPPAQETQYF. The CDR3 bases are TGTGCCAGCAGCTCCATCCCCCCGCCGGCACAAGAGACCCAGTACTTC.

This clonotype was detected many times. The V and J genes are TRBV15 and TRBJ2-3; the D is unclear. The germline gives CDR1 LNHNV, CDR2 YYDKDF (reference sequence). V lost 2 bases and J lost 0, with 6 bases in between. The CDR3 has 14 residues. For the CDR3, the DNA is TGTGCCACCAGCAGACTCGGTAGCACAGATACGCAGTATTTT. Translated: CATSRLGSTDTQYF. The full variable domain, completed using reference TRBV15 and TRBJ2-3, is DAMVIQNPRYQVTQFGKPVTLSCSQTLNHNVMYWYQQKSSQAPKLLFHYYDKDFNNEADTPDNFQSRRPNTSFCFLDIRSPGLGDTAMYLCATSRLGSTDTQYFGPGTRLTVL.

This clonotype appeared many times. This sequence joins TRBV12-3 or TRBV12-4 and TRBJ2-5; 7 bases line up with TRBD2. The J segment lost 4 bases and the V segment lost 7 bases, leaving 12 bases of the junction unmatched. CDR3 length: 15 residues. CDR3 in amino acids: CASTLFFGGGETQYF. The CDR3 coding sequence is TGTGCCAGCACCTTATTTTTTGGGGGGGGAGAGACCCAGTACTTC.

This clonotype was counted a few times. V and J are TRBV28 and TRBJ2-5; D possibly uses TRBD1 or TRBD2 (5 bases each). The CDR3 is 13 amino acids. The V end was cut by 10 bases, the J end by 3 bases, with 15 bases between. CDR1 and CDR2 from the germline V gene are MDHEN and SYDVKM. CDR3 region: CATQRGDKETQYF. The DNA for the CDR3 is TGTGCCACCCAAAGAGGGGATAAAGAGACCCAGTACTTC.

The chain employs TRBV11-2 and TRBJ1-5; D gene uncertain. V was clipped by 5 bases and J by 5 bases, with 10 bases between them. The CDR3 loop spans 13 amino acids. Germline V lookup: CDR1 SGHAT, CDR2 FQNNGV. CDR3 in amino acids: CASSPQRDQPQHF. In DNA, the CDR3 is TGTGCCAGCAGCCCTCAACGTGATCAGCCCCAGCATTTT.

This clonotype was seen a few times. The gene calls are TRBV10-3 and TRBJ2-7; 14 bases agree with TRBD2. With 6 bases clipped from V and 9 bases from J, the junction kept 4 bases outside the gene matches. This CDR3 is built from 13 residues. Germline V gene data show CDR1 as ENHRY and CDR2 as SYGVKD. Here the CDR3 reads CAISQGTSGGQYF. Written as DNA, the CDR3 is TGTGCCATCAGCCAAGGGACTAGCGGGGGGCAGTACTTC.

This clonotype was recorded many times. J is TRBJ1-1 and V is TRBV6-2 or TRBV6-3; D unclear. The V gene lost 0 bases and the J gene lost 3 bases, with 11 bases spanning the gap. The CDR3 spans 15 residues. In germline, CDR1 is MNHEY, CDR2 SVGEGT. CDR3 region: CASSYSRGIDTEAFF. Written as DNA, the CDR3 is TGTGCCAGCAGTTACTCGAGAGGGATAGACACTGAAGCTTTCTTT.

This clonotype has just a few counts. The V and J genes are TRBV5-1 and TRBJ2-3; D may be TRBD1 (5 bases). Per the germline V gene, CDR1 is SGHRS and CDR2 is YFSETQ. Between the trimmed V and J ends, which lost 3 bases and 9 bases, there was a span of 20 bases. The CDR3 has 15 residues. CDR3 nucleotides: TGCGCCAGCAGCTCGGGTAATTTCGCCTCAGGGACGCAGTATTTT. This sequence encodes CASSSGNFASGTQYF. Full variable domain (remainder filled in from reference TRBV5-1 and TRBJ2-3): KAGVTQTPRYLIKTRGQQVTLSCSPISGHRSVSWYQQTPGQGLQFLFEYFSETQRNKGNFPGRFSGRQFSNSRSEMNVSTLELGDSALYLCASSSGNFASGTQYFGPGTRLTVL.

This chain connects TRBV19 to TRBJ1-5; D uncertain. Trimming stripped 2 bases from V and 5 bases from J, with 10 bases between. The CDR3 sequence is 14 residues long. Germline assignment: CDR1 LNHDA and CDR2 SQIVND (reference sequence). This chain's CDR3 is CASSIRTSYQPQHF. The CDR3 DNA sequence: TGTGCCAGTAGTATACGCACTAGTTATCAGCCCCAGCATTTT.

The chain joins TRBV7-6 to TRBJ2-2; TRBD1 aligns across 11 bases. The CDR3 totals 17 residues. Germline loops: CDR1 SGHVS, CDR2 FNYEAQ. The V segment lost 7 bases and the J segment 2 bases; nucleotides outside the gene matches: 9. CDR3 residues: CASTRGTGGVNTGELFF. Here the CDR3 DNA reads TGTGCCAGCACCAGAGGGACAGGGGGTGTAAACACCGGGGAGCTGTTTTTT.

This clonotype was seen at least ten times. The chain uses TRBV7-9 and TRBJ1-1; unclear D gene. The CDR3 is 15 residues long. Trimming shortened V by 4 bases and J by 5 bases, and 17 bases separated the two germline ends. Germline V gene sequence: CDR1 SEHNR, CDR2 FQNEAQ (reference sequence). The CDR3 reads CASSSTLRALTEAFF. DNA for the CDR3: TGTGCCAGCAGCTCGACTCTGAGGGCCCTAACTGAAGCTTTCTTT.

This clonotype was detected ten times or more. The chain joins TRBV7-2 to TRBJ2-5, with D possibly being TRBD1 (6 bases). The CDR3 is made up of 12 amino acids. Germline V gene lookup returns CDR1 SGHTA and CDR2 FQGNSA. V dropped 3 bases and J dropped 5 bases, with 7 bases sitting between them. CDR3 amino acids: CASSFDRETQYF. CDR3 nucleotides: TGTGCCAGCAGCTTTGACAGGGAGACCCAGTACTTC.

In its sample, this clonotype was seen many times. The V and J genes are TRBV6-6 and TRBJ2-3; no reliable D call. Germline CDR1 is MNHNY and CDR2 is SVGAGI (reference sequence). Trimming stripped 6 bases from V and 2 bases from J, with 15 bases between. The CDR3 is made up of 15 amino acids. CDR3 protein: CASRPSELHTDTQYF. CDR3 nucleotides: TGTGCCAGCAGGCCGAGCGAGCTACACACAGATACGCAGTATTTT.

This clonotype came up a few times. V and J are TRBV29-1 and TRBJ1-1; the D is unclear. Germline CDR1 and CDR2: SQVTM and ANQGSEA. V lost 0 bases and J 5 bases, leaving 10 bases between the germline ends. CDR3 length: 13 residues. The CDR3, as DNA: TGCAGCGTTGAAGAGGACCTAAGGACTGAAGCTTTCTTT. Translated: CSVEEDLRTEAFF.